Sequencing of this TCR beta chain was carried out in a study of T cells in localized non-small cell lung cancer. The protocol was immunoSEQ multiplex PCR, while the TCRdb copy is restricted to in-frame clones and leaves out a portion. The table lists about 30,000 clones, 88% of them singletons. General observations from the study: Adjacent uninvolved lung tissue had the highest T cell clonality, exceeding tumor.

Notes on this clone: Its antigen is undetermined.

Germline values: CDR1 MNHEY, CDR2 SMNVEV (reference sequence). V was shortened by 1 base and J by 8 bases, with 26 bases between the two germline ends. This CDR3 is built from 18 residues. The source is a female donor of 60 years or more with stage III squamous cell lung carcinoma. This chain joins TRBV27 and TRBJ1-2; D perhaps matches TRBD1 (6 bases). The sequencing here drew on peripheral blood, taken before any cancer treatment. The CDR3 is CASSLLGGGMQGMVGYTF. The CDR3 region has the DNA TGTGCCAGCAGTTTATTGGGGGGTGGGATGCAGGGGATGGTCGGCTACACCTTC.